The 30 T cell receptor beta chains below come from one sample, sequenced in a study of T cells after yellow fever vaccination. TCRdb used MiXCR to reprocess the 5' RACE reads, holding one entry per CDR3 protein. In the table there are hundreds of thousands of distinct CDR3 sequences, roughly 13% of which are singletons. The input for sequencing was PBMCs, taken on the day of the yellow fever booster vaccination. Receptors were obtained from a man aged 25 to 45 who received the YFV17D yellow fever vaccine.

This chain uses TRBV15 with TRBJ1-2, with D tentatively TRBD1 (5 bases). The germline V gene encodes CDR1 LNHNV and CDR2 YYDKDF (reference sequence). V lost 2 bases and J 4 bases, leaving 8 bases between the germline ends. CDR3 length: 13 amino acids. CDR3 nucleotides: TGTGCCACCAGCAGACCAGACAGCTATGGCTACACCTTC. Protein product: CATSRPDSYGYTF.

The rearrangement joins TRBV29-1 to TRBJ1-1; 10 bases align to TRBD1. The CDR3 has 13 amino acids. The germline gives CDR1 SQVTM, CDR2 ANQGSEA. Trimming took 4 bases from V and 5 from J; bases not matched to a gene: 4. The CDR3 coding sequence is TGCAGCGTTGGCATGGGACAGGGGACTGAAGCTTTCTTT. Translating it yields CSVGMGQGTEAFF.

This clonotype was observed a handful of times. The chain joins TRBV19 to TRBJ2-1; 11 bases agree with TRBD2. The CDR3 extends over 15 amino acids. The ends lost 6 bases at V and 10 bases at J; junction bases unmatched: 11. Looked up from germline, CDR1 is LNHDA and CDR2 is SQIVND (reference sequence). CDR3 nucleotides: TGTGCCAGTAGGGGGGCACTAGCGGGAGTAGCAGAGCAGTTCTTC. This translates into CASRGALAGVAEQFF.

The DNA for the CDR3 is TGTGCCAGCAGCCCGGTGGTGGGCATTCAGTACTTC. It codes for CASSPVVGIQYF. V and J are TRBV7-2 and TRBJ2-4; D is ambiguous. The CDR3 is 12 residues long. Germline values: CDR1 SGHTA, CDR2 FQGNSA. V lost 5 bases and J lost 9, with 11 bases in between.

CDR3 region: CASSLTSGVGVGTDTQYF. CDR3 in DNA: TGCGCCAGCAGCTTAACTAGCGGAGTGGGAGTTGGCACAGATACGCAGTATTTT. The rearrangement joins TRBV5-1 to TRBJ2-3; 8 bases match TRBD2. Germline trimming cut 2 bases from V and 1 base from J; bases unmatched to any gene: 12. This CDR3 comprises 18 residues. CDR1 and CDR2 from the germline V gene are SGHRS and YFSETQ.

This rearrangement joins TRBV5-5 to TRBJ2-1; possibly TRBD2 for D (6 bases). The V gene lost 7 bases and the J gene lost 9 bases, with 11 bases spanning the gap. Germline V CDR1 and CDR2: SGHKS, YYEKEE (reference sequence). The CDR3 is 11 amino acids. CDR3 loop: CASEEGSEQFF. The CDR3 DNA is TGTGCCAGCGAGGAGGGGAGTGAGCAGTTCTTC.

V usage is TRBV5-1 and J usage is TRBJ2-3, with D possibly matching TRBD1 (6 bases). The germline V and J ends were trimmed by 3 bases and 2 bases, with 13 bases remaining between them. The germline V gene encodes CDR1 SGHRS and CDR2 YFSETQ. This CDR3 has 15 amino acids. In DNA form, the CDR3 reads TGCGCCAGCAGCTCCTGGACAGAATTCACAGATACGCAGTATTTT. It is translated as CASSSWTEFTDTQYF.

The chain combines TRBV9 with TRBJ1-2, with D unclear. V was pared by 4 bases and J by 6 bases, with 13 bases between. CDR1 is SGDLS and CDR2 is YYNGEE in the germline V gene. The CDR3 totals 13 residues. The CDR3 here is CASSPTDSNGYTF. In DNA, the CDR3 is TGTGCCAGCAGCCCGACGGACTCCAATGGCTACACCTTC.

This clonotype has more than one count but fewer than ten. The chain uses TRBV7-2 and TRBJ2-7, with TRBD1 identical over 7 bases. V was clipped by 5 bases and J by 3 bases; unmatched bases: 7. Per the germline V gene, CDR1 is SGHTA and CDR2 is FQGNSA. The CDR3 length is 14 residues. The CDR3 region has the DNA TGTGCCAGCAGCCCGGACAGGAGCTACTACGAGCAGTACTTC. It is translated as CASSPDRSYYEQYF.

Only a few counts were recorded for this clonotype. The CDR3 DNA sequence: TGTGCCAGCAGCTGGCAGGGACCGAGCACAGATACGCAGTATTTT. This encodes CASSWQGPSTDTQYF. This chain uses TRBV7-9 with TRBJ2-3; D is tentatively TRBD1 or TRBD2 (5 bases each). CDR1 SEHNR and CDR2 FQNEAQ come from the germline V gene (reference sequence). Trimming took 4 bases from V and 0 from J, leaving 11 bases between them. This CDR3 region has 15 residues.

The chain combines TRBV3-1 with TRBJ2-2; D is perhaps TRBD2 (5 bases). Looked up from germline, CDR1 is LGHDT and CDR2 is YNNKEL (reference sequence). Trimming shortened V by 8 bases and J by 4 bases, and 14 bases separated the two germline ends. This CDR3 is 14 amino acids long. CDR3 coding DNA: TGTGCCAGCTCCGTCAGCGGTGGCACCGGGGAGCTGTTTTTT. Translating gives CASSVSGGTGELFF. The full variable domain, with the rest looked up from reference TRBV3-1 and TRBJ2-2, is DTAVSQTPKYLVTQMGNDKSIKCEQNLGHDTMYWYKQDSKKFLKIMFSYNNKELIINETVPNRFSPKSPDKAHLNLHINSLELGDSAVYFCASSVSGGTGELFFGEGSRLTVL.

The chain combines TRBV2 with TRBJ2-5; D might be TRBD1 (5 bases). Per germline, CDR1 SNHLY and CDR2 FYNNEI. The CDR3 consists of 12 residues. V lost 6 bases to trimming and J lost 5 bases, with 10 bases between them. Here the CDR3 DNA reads TGTGCCAGCAGGGCGGACACGGAGACCCAGTACTTC. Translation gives CASRADTETQYF.

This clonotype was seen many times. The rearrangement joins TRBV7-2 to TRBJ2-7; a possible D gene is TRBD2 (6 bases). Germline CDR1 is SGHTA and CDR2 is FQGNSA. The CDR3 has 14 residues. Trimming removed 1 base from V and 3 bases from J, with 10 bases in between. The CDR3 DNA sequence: TGTGCCAGCAGCTTAGTCGGGGGTAGCTACGAGCAGTACTTC. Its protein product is CASSLVGGSYEQYF.

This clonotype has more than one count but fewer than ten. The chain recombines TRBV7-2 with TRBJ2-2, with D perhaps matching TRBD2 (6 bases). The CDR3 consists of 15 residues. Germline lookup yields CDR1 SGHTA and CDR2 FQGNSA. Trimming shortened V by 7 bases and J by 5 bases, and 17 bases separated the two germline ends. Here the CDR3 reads CASTWTIGETGELFF. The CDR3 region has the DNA TGTGCCAGCACCTGGACTATTGGCGAGACCGGGGAGCTGTTTTTT.

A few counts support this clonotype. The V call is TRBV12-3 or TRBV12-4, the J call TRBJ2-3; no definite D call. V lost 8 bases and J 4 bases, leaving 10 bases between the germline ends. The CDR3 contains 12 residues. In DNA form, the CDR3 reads TGTGCCAGCGGAATAGGTCCAGATACGCAGTATTTT. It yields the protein CASGIGPDTQYF.

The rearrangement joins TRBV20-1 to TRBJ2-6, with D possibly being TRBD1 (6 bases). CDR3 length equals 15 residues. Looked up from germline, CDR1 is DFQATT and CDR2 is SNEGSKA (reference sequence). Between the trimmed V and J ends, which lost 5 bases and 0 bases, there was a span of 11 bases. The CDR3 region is CSAGDIRSGANVLTF. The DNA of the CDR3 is TGCAGTGCTGGGGACATACGCTCTGGGGCCAACGTCCTGACTTTC.

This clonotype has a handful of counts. CDR3: CSARDTRNEQFF. The CDR3 DNA reads TGCAGTGCTAGAGATACGCGGAATGAGCAGTTCTTC. The gene calls are TRBV20-1 and TRBJ2-1; no firm D call. Germline-derived CDR1 and CDR2 are DFQATT and SNEGSKA (reference sequence). This CDR3 is 12 amino acids long. The V and J ends lost 0 bases and 7 bases respectively, with 7 bases between them.

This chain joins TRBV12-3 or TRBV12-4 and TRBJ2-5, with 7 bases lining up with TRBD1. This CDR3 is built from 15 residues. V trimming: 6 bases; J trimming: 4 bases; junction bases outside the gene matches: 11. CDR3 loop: CASSFRQGTRETQYF. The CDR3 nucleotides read TGTGCCAGCAGCTTCCGACAGGGCACCCGAGAGACCCAGTACTTC.

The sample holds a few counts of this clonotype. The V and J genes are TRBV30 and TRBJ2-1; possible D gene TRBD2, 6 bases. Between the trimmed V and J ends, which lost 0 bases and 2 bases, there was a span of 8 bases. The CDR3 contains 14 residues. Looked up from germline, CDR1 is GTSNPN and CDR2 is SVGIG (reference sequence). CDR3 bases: TGTGCCTGGAGTGTCGGGACTGCCTACAATGAGCAGTTCTTC. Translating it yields CAWSVGTAYNEQFF.

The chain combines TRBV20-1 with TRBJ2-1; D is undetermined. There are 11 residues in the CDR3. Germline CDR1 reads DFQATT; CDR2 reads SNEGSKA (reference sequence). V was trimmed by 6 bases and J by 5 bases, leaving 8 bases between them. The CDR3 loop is CSAPLDNEQFF. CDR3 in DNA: TGCAGTGCCCCCCTTGACAATGAGCAGTTCTTC.

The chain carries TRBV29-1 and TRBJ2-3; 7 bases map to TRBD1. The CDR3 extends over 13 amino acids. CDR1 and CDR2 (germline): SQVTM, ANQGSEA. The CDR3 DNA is TGCATCGCTAAGGACAGGCACAGACGAACGCAGTATTTT. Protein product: CIAKDRHRRTQYF.

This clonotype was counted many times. CDR3 loop: CASSLEFGWKEQFF. The CDR3 DNA is TGTGCCAGCAGCCTGGAGTTCGGGTGGAAGGAGCAGTTCTTC. The V gene is TRBV12-3 or TRBV12-4, the J gene TRBJ2-1; D is unresolved. The germline V and J ends were trimmed by 6 bases and 10 bases, with 19 bases remaining between them. The CDR3 runs to 14 residues.

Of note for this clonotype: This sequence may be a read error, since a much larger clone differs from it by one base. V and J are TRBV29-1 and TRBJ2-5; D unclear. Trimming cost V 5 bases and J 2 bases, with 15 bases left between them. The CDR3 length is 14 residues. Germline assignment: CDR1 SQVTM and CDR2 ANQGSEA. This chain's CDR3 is CSVSSRTDQETQYF. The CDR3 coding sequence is TGCAGCGTTAGTTCGCGGACCGATCAAGAGACCCAGTACTTC.

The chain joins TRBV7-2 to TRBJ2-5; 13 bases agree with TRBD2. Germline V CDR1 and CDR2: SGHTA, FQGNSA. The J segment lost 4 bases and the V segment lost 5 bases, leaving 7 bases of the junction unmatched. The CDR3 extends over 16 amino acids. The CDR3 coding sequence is TGTGCCAGCAGCAAAACTAGCGGGAGGGCCGCAGAGACCCAGTACTTC. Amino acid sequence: CASSKTSGRAAETQYF.

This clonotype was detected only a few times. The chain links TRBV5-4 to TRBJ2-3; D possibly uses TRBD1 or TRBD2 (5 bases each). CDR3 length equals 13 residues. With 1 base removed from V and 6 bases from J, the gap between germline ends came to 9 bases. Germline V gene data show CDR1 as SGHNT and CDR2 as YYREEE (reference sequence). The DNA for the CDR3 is TGTGCCAGCAGCTTGAAAGGGGAGGATACGCAGTATTTT. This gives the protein CASSLKGEDTQYF.

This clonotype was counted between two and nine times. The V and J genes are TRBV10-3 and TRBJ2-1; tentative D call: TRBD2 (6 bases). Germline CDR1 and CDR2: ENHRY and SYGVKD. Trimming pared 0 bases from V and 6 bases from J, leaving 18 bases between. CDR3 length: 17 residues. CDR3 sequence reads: CAISESGGSLGGNEQFF. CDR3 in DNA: TGTGCCATCAGTGAGTCGGGAGGCTCCCTGGGGGGCAATGAGCAGTTCTTC.

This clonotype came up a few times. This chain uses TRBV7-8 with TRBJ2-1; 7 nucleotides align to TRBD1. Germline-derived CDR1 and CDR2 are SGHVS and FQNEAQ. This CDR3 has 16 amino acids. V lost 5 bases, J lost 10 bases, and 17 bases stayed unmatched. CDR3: CASSNNARTGDREQFF. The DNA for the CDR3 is TGTGCCAGCAGCAACAATGCCAGAACAGGGGACCGCGAGCAGTTCTTC.

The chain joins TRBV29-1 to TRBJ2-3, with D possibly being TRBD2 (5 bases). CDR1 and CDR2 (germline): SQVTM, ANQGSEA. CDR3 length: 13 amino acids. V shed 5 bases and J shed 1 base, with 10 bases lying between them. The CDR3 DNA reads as TGCAGCGTTCGCGAGGGAGGCACAGATACGCAGTATTTT. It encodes CSVREGGTDTQYF.

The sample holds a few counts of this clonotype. CDR3 in DNA: TGTGCCAGCACTCCGGGCGGGGAGCTGTTTTTT. Translating it yields CASTPGGELFF. V gene TRBV14 combines with J gene TRBJ2-2; D is undetermined. Germline loops: CDR1 SGHDN, CDR2 FVKESK. This CDR3 is built from 11 residues. V was trimmed by 7 bases and J by 7 bases, leaving 7 bases between them.

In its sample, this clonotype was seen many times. The DNA of the CDR3 is TGCGCCAGCCGACTAGCGGGAGGGGACACAGATACGCAGTATTTT. Its translation is CASRLAGGDTDTQYF. J is TRBJ2-3 and V is TRBV5-1; TRBD2 aligns across 14 bases. With 7 bases clipped from V and 2 bases from J, the junction kept 3 bases outside the gene matches. The CDR3 has 15 amino acids. Per the germline V gene, CDR1 is SGHRS and CDR2 is YFSETQ.